This T cell receptor beta chain was profiled in a study of blood T cell repertoires in COVID-19 (TCRdb year 2020). Study-level background: The collaborator samples originated in the United States, Italy and Spain and spanned the acute and convalescent phases of COVID-19. The material from the prospective study consisted of cDNA or gDNA derived from T cells, B-cell-depleted T cells, or PBMCs. The dataset comprised deeply sampled blood TCRbeta repertoires from subjects exposed to, actively infected with, or recovered from COVID-19. A freely available public database, intended as a resource for researchers studying the immune response to SARS-CoV-2, is where the repertoires were released. The samples were drawn from two sources: the first 160 participants of the ongoing ImmuneRACE study, and 1,200 or so subjects contributed by 6 global collaborators. A de-identified subject ID, COVID-19 status, age in years and sex were almost always included in the sample metadata. Where available, HLA class I and class II types were obtained from metadata supplied by the sample provider rather than from assay-based typing. The study at large found these results: Clinical and demographic metadata were provided uncurated, with the amount varying by source and participant.

Collaborating institutions collected whole blood in K2EDTA tubes following their own protocols. For TCRbeta analysis, collaborators shipped samples as frozen whole blood, isolated PBMCs, or DNA extracted from either of those sample types. V is pruned by 4 bases and J by 6 bases, leaving 11 bases of the junction without a gene match. Via the germline V gene (reference sequence), CDR1 is SGHAT and CDR2 FQDESV. Taken from cysteine to phenylalanine, the CDR3 has 15 residues. The DNA shown is the 45-base CDR3, in frame from base 1. The immunoSEQ Assay, a bias-controlled multiplex PCR, was used to amplify TCRbeta CDR3 regions from genomic DNA. From the authors' description of their analysis: The number of nucleated cells in each sample was estimated by amplification of reference gene primers within the assay. To quantify the absolute abundance of each unique TCRbeta CDR3 rearrangement, sequence reads were collapsed and filtered. For each sample, productive Simpson clonality was calculated by taking the square root of Simpson's diversity index across productive rearrangements. The immuneACCESS repertoire file appears here via TCRdb, limited to in-frame rearrangements. These files lack a portion of the clones; in checked studies, under half of the deficit traces to unresolved V genes, and the cause of the others is not known. V and J calls and clone size come straight from that table; D and trimming were deduced from the DNA. Across this sample there are some 300,000 clones, with 70% to 90% seen only once. The leading ten clones occupy over 1% of the sample.

Points on this clone: The clone's antigen remains unknown. Base qualities are not recorded, but no much larger clone differs from it by a single base.

The V and J genes are TRBV11-1 and TRBJ2-7, with 8 bases in between that match TRBD1. This sequence originates from a man aged 70-80 years with acute or convalescent COVID-19. Sequencing was done on a sample of peripheral blood. The CDR3 region reads CASSYPWTGHSEQYF. The DNA sequence is TGTGCCAGCAGCTACCCATGGACAGGGCATTCCGAGCAGTACTTC.